The following is a TCR beta chain sequence with its context. Looked up from germline, CDR1 is MDHEN and CDR2 is SYDVKM. This CDR3 has 12 amino acids. The V gene lost 6 bases and the J gene lost 6 bases, with 10 bases spanning the gap. This specimen comes from a study of OX40 agonist ivuxolimab in advanced cancers. Profiling relied on immunoSEQ multiplex PCR, and the TCRdb table lists in-frame clones only, not all of them. The sample has roughly 90,000 clones; roughly 90% are singletons. The chain combines TRBV28 with TRBJ2-3; D uncertain. The source material was CD4+ or CD8+ T cells sorted from blood, sampled in a trial of the OX40 agonist ivuxolimab. The clonotype was recovered from an adult with an advanced solid tumor such as melanoma, head and neck, liver or kidney cancer. CDR3: CASSLSWDTQYF. The CDR3 DNA follows: TGTGCCAGCAGCCTTAGCTGGGATACGCAGTATTTT.